The 27 T cell receptor beta chains given below trace back to one sample, sequenced in a study of shared clonotypes between healthy human individuals. Positively selected for CCR7, the CD45RO-negative cells used as naive CD8 cells excluded terminally differentiated effector memory CD45RA+ cells. Repertoires were generated with immunoSEQ multiplex PCR, while TCRdb's copy carries only in-frame clones and drops some. The sample carries 1.5 million to 2.5 million clones, just under 95% recorded once. Sequenced material: naive CD8+ T cells sorted from blood. These TCRs come from a young man in good health.

The gene calls are TRBV7-2 and TRBJ1-1; no clear D gene. Germline values: CDR1 SGHTA, CDR2 FQGNSA. The CDR3 is 16 amino acids. V was trimmed by 1 base and J by 1 base, leaving 13 bases between them. The CDR3 spells CASSLERGRTNTEAFF. CDR3 DNA: TGTGCCAGCAGCTTAGAGCGGGGTCGGACGAACACTGAAGCTTTCTTT.

The chain is built from TRBV5-1 and TRBJ2-1; 10 bases agree with TRBD1. CDR1 and CDR2 from the germline V gene are SGHRS and YFSETQ. J gave up 5 bases and V 4 bases, and 6 bases lay outside the gene matches. The CDR3 loop spans 15 amino acids. Written as DNA, the CDR3 is TGCGCCAGCAGCCCGGGACAGGGGCTTGACAATGAGCAGTTCTTC. This encodes CASSPGQGLDNEQFF.

The table lists this clone with a few counts. The rearrangement uses TRBV12-5 and TRBJ1-5; D is undetermined. Trimming took off 4 bases at V and 6 bases at J, with 16 bases between the two ends. The CDR3 is made up of 15 amino acids. Per germline, CDR1 LGHNT and CDR2 FRNRAP. The chain's CDR3 is CASGWAQAAPQPQHF. CDR3 nucleotide sequence: TGTGCTAGTGGTTGGGCACAAGCCGCCCCTCAGCCCCAGCATTTT. The variable domain in full, completed from reference TRBV12-5 and TRBJ1-5, reads DARVTQTPRHKVTEMGQEVTMRCQPILGHNTVFWYRQTMMQGLELLAYFRNRAPLDDSGMPKDRFSAEMPDATLATLKIQPSEPRDSAVYFCASGWAQAAPQPQHFGDGTRLSIL.

In the case of this clone: Other DNA sequences within the sample encode an identical CDR3. V gene TRBV27 combines with J gene TRBJ2-1; 10 bases align to TRBD2. This CDR3 is built from 15 residues. V was clipped by 6 bases and J by 1 base; unmatched bases: 3. Germline V gives CDR1 MNHEY, CDR2 SMNVEV (reference sequence). The CDR3 DNA reads as TGTGCCAGCAGCCTGACTAGCGGGTCCTACAATGAGCAGTTCTTC. Protein sequence: CASSLTSGSYNEQFF.

The V call is TRBV2, the J call TRBJ2-2; 11 positions match TRBD2. The germline CDR1 and CDR2 sequences are SNHLY and FYNNEI. The V gene end was trimmed by 6 bases and the J gene end by 1 base; junction bases not matched to a gene: 4. The CDR3 totals 16 residues. CDR3 in amino acids: CASSVAGGKNTGELFF. CDR3 bases: TGTGCCAGCAGCGTAGCGGGGGGGAAGAACACCGGGGAGCTGTTTTTT.

This clone appeared once. V is TRBV5-6 and J is TRBJ2-7; D perhaps matches TRBD1 (5 bases). This CDR3 comprises 13 residues. Germline V gives CDR1 SGHDT, CDR2 YYEEEE. With 6 bases removed from V and 3 bases from J, the gap between germline ends came to 13 bases. The CDR3, as DNA: TGTGCCAGCAAGACAGCGTGGGACTACGAGCAGTACTTC. Its protein is CASKTAWDYEQYF.

The chain joins TRBV27 to TRBJ1-1; possibly TRBD1 for D (6 bases). Trimming took 0 bases from V and 5 from J, leaving 16 bases between them. This CDR3 spans 16 amino acids. Germline V gene sequence: CDR1 MNHEY, CDR2 SMNVEV (reference sequence). The CDR3 is CASSLSDTGYRTEAFF. CDR3 DNA sequence: TGTGCCAGCAGTTTATCGGACACAGGGTATAGGACTGAAGCTTTCTTT.

V usage is TRBV9 and J usage is TRBJ2-2; 8 nucleotides match TRBD2. The V and J ends lost 4 bases and 3 bases, in that order; junction bases with no gene match: 5. There are 15 residues in the CDR3. Germline values: CDR1 SGDLS, CDR2 YYNGEE. Here the CDR3 DNA reads TGTGCCAGCAGCTCTCGGGAGGGCCACACCGGGGAGCTGTTTTTT. Protein product: CASSSREGHTGELFF.

The rearrangement links TRBV29-1 to TRBJ1-2; no firm D call. Germline CDR1 SQVTM, CDR2 ANQGSEA. Trimming left V 3 bases short and J 8 bases short, with 10 bases between. This CDR3 contains 11 residues. CDR3 region: CSVESGLGYTF. For the CDR3, the DNA is TGCAGCGTTGAGTCCGGGTTGGGCTACACCTTC.

The V call is TRBV11-2, the J call TRBJ1-1; a weak D match, TRBD1 (5 bases). This CDR3 region has 13 residues. V was shortened by 4 bases and J by 4 bases, with 10 bases between the two germline ends. Germline V gives CDR1 SGHAT, CDR2 FQNNGV. The CDR3 bases are TGTGCCAGCAGCTCAGGGTCGAGCACTGAAGCTTTCTTT. Protein sequence: CASSSGSSTEAFF.

The chain employs TRBV9 and TRBJ2-6; the D gene is possibly TRBD1 (5 bases). The V gene lost 3 bases and the J gene lost 0 bases, with 16 bases spanning the gap. Germline-derived CDR1 and CDR2 are SGDLS and YYNGEE. This CDR3 spans 18 amino acids. Written as DNA, the CDR3 is TGTGCCAGCAGCGGAATCACCCCGACAGACTCTGGGGCCAACGTCCTGACTTTC. Its protein is CASSGITPTDSGANVLTF. The full variable domain, in which reference TRBV9 and TRBJ2-6 provide the parts outside the CDR3, is DSGVTQTPKHLITATGQRVTLRCSPRSGDLSVYWYQQSLDQGLQFLIQYYNGEERAKGNILERFSAQQFPDLHSELNLSSLELGDSALYFCASSGITPTDSGANVLTFGAGSRLTVL.

J is TRBJ2-1 and V is TRBV6-5, with D perhaps matching TRBD2 (5 bases). This CDR3 spans 12 amino acids. Per germline, CDR1 MNHEY and CDR2 SVGAGI. V lost 4 bases to trimming and J lost 8 bases, with 9 bases between them. CDR3 DNA: TGTGCCAGCAGTTGGTCCGGGGATGAGCAGTTCTTC. Protein sequence: CASSWSGDEQFF.

The rearrangement uses TRBV6-1 and TRBJ1-2; the D is unclear. This CDR3 is built from 12 residues. V lost 1 base and J 7 bases, leaving 7 bases between the germline ends. The germline V gene encodes CDR1 MNHNS and CDR2 SASEGT. The CDR3 DNA reads TGTGCCAGCAGTGAAGGGGGTACTGGCTACACCTTC. Protein: CASSEGGTGYTF.

The chain combines TRBV6-1 with TRBJ2-1; TRBD2 matches at 9 bases. Per the germline V gene, CDR1 is MNHNS and CDR2 is SASEGT. The CDR3 is 16 amino acids. V lost 3 bases, J lost 8 bases, and 11 bases stayed unmatched. CDR3 protein: CASSDPAGGPLDEQFF. The CDR3 nucleotides read TGTGCCAGCAGTGATCCTGCGGGAGGGCCTTTGGATGAGCAGTTCTTC.

The chain has TRBV5-6 and TRBJ1-1; D is possibly TRBD1 (5 bases). Germline CDR1 is SGHDT and CDR2 is YYEEEE. The CDR3 consists of 17 residues. The V end was cut by 4 bases, the J end by 0 bases, with 19 bases between. CDR3 nucleotides: TGTGCCAGCAGCCTCAGACAGCGATACGTATTGAACACTGAAGCTTTCTTT. Protein product: CASSLRQRYVLNTEAFF.

The V and J genes are TRBV27 and TRBJ2-2, with 7 bases lining up with TRBD2. Trimming at V came to 3 bases and at J to 1 base, leaving 2 bases not matched to a gene. The CDR3 extends over 15 amino acids. Looked up from germline, CDR1 is MNHEY and CDR2 is SMNVEV (reference sequence). CDR3 DNA sequence: TGTGCCAGCAGTTTGCAGCGGGAGAACACCGGGGAGCTGTTTTTT. This encodes CASSLQRENTGELFF.

The chain has TRBV4-1 and TRBJ2-7; 8 bases map to TRBD2. V trimming: 2 bases; J trimming: 6 bases; junction bases outside the gene matches: 6. In germline, CDR1 is MGHRA, CDR2 YSYEKL. The CDR3 totals 14 residues. The CDR3 sequence: CASSQSTGGLEQYF. The CDR3 DNA is TGCGCCAGCAGCCAATCGACGGGGGGGCTCGAGCAGTACTTC.

As concerns this clone: Other DNA sequences in the sample encode the same CDR3. J is TRBJ1-1 and V is TRBV6-6; TRBD1 is a possible D gene (5 bases). V lost 6 bases and J 2 bases, leaving 10 bases between the germline ends. CDR3 length equals 13 residues. Germline V gene lookup returns CDR1 MNHNY and CDR2 SVGAGI (reference sequence). The CDR3 DNA sequence: TGTGCCAGCAGCTGGGGGGGAAACACTGAAGCTTTCTTT. Its translation is CASSWGGNTEAFF.

The CDR3 is CASSLGPGGNTDTQYF. The CDR3 DNA follows: TGTGCCAGCAGCTTAGGCCCGGGGGGAAACACAGATACGCAGTATTTT. The chain combines TRBV7-9 with TRBJ2-3; 7 nucleotides agree with TRBD2. With 1 base clipped from V and 2 bases from J, the junction kept 6 bases outside the gene matches. Per the germline V gene, CDR1 is SEHNR and CDR2 is FQNEAQ (reference sequence). CDR3 length: 16 amino acids.

This clone showed up just once. At the DNA level, this CDR3 is encoded by other sequences in the same sample as well. The rearrangement links TRBV6-5 to TRBJ2-7; D might be TRBD1 (5 bases). CDR1 MNHEY and CDR2 SVGAGI come from the germline V gene. The V gene lost 2 bases and the J gene lost 0 bases, with 8 bases spanning the gap. This CDR3 contains 14 residues. The CDR3 DNA reads TGTGCCAGCAGTTACGACAGTGGCTCCTACGAGCAGTACTTC. Translating gives CASSYDSGSYEQYF.

The rearrangement uses TRBV6-6 and TRBJ1-3; 7 nucleotides line up with TRBD1. From germline, CDR1 is MNHNY and CDR2 SVGAGI (reference sequence). V lost 0 bases and J lost 0; bases outside the gene matches: 2. CDR3 length equals 16 residues. The CDR3 DNA reads TGTGCCAGCAGTTACTCGGGACAGATCTCTGGAAACACCATATATTTT. Protein product: CASSYSGQISGNTIYF.

The chain is built from TRBV28 and TRBJ1-2; D is unresolved. The CDR3 length is 15 residues. Germline-derived CDR1 and CDR2 are MDHEN and SYDVKM. V lost 1 base, J lost 4 bases, and 13 bases lay in between. CDR3 in amino acids: CASSLLGWEAYGYTF. Here the CDR3 DNA reads TGTGCCAGCAGTTTATTGGGCTGGGAGGCCTATGGCTACACCTTC.

V and J are TRBV5-6 and TRBJ2-7, with 12 bases lining up with TRBD2. CDR1 and CDR2 (germline): SGHDT, YYEEEE. This CDR3 has 17 amino acids. The V and J ends lost 0 bases and 4 bases, in that order; junction bases with no gene match: 8. The chain's CDR3 is CASSLATSGSLFYEQYF. CDR3 in DNA: TGTGCCAGCAGCTTGGCGACTAGCGGGAGTCTCTTTTACGAGCAGTACTTC.

Of note for this clone: Other nucleotide sequences from this sample produce the same CDR3. The genes are TRBV5-6 and TRBJ1-1; D gene unclear. CDR3 length: 13 amino acids. Per germline, CDR1 SGHDT and CDR2 YYEEEE. The V end was cut by 2 bases, the J end by 0 bases, with 5 bases between. The CDR3 region has the DNA TGTGCCAGCAGCTTAGGCTTGAACACTGAAGCTTTCTTT. It is translated as CASSLGLNTEAFF. Full variable domain (remainder filled in from reference TRBV5-6 and TRBJ1-1): DAGVTQSPTHLIKTRGQQVTLRCSPKSGHDTVSWYQQALGQGPQFIFQYYEEEERQRGNFPDRFSGHQFPNYSSELNVNALLLGDSALYLCASSLGLNTEAFFGQGTRLTVV.

Notes on this clone: The same CDR3 also results from other DNA sequences found in this sample. The CDR3 loop reads CASSQDRGPYEQYF. Written as DNA, the CDR3 is TGCGCCAGCAGCCAGGACAGGGGCCCCTACGAGCAGTACTTC. V gene TRBV4-3 combines with J gene TRBJ2-7; TRBD1 matches at 9 bases. CDR3 length equals 14 residues. Trimming at V came to 3 bases and at J to 2 bases, leaving 2 bases not matched to a gene. Germline V gives CDR1 LGHNA, CDR2 YSLEER.

The rearrangement links TRBV4-1 to TRBJ1-6; no firm D call. From germline, CDR1 is MGHRA and CDR2 YSYEKL. V was cut by 0 bases and J by 10 bases, with 13 bases left in between. The CDR3 sequence is 15 residues long. The CDR3 loop reads CASSQDSGLGSPLHF. The DNA for the CDR3 is TGCGCCAGCAGCCAAGATTCCGGGCTGGGGTCACCCCTCCACTTT.

Concerning this clone itself: The identical CDR3 is also encoded by other nucleotide sequences in the sample. CDR3: CASSLARDYEQYF. CDR3 nucleotide sequence: TGTGCCAGCAGCTTAGCCAGGGACTACGAGCAGTACTTC. This rearrangement joins TRBV7-6 to TRBJ2-7; possibly TRBD1 for D (5 bases). The CDR3 is 13 residues long. The V gene lost 0 bases and the J gene lost 3 bases, with 6 bases spanning the gap. Germline CDR1 and CDR2: SGHVS and FNYEAQ.